What follows is one T cell receptor beta chain and its context. The specificity of this receptor is unknown. It has no much larger one-base neighbor in the sample; base qualities were not kept. Explained via the paper, the time point label denotes: baseline before first vaccination. Samples from vaccinated people were obtained from the UK trials COV001 and COV002, which included a single-blind randomized controlled phase 2/3 trial of AZD1222 (ChAdOx1 nCoV-19) in healthy adults. For TCRbeta chain sequencing, PBMC samples from trial participants were taken at day 0 and at day 28 after the second dose. This specimen comes from a study of T cell responses to AZD1222 COVID-19 vaccine (dated by TCRdb to the early 2020s). In the study overall: AZD1222 recipients whose second dose came at about 4 weeks and those whose second dose came at about 12 weeks were combined into one group, since spike-specific TCR depth and breadth did not differ between the two schedules. TCR sequencing covered fewer than 250 trial participants: about 210 given two doses of AZD1222 and around 25 given two doses of MenACWY control vaccine. Trial participants were enrolled by age into subgroups of 18-55, 56-69 and 70-plus years, and roughly 150, 30 and 60 TCR-sequenced participants, respectively, were included in these subgroups.

The CDR3 regions of human TCRbeta chains were analyzed by immunosequencing. For the original study's pipeline: Repertoire TCRs were checked for matches against a reference library of SARS-CoV-2-specific TCRs that had been generated using the MIRA antigen-specificity platform. Breadth meant the fraction of unique TCRs that were SARS-CoV-2-associated, whereas depth meant the fraction of total T cells that were SARS-CoV-2-associated. Using the MIRA data, every spike-specific TCR was mapped to the spike region that the TCR reacted to and assigned to either a CD4 or a CD8 class. Log10-transformed breadth and depth values were compared by one-way ANOVA with Sidak's multiple comparisons tests. The clones in this table, taken by TCRdb from immuneACCESS, are in-frame only. Not every clone is retained; where verified, under half of the shortfall comes from an unresolved V gene, and the cause of the rest is unknown. For V, J and clone size, that table is used; D and trimming come from the DNA. The sample contains around 150,000 clones, about 91% of them found a single time. The ten largest clones add up to less than 2.5% of the sample.

What the work shows at the level of the full study, not this receptor alone: Because no day 14 peak-response samples were available, the repertoires could be characterized only after the peak T cell response. Conclusions about previously exposed vaccinees are limited because only 5 or 6 AZD1222 recipients were SARS-CoV-2 seropositive at baseline. CD4 TCRs associated with the vaccine covered the entire spike protein, and the dominant responses were in regions 160-218 and 743-854. Participants were mostly white British, with more females than males. The authors suggested clonal diversity may have been underestimated. Reportedly, close to half of the unique spike-specific TCRs recognized epitopes lying outside the regions that are mutated in the B.1.351 and B.1.1.7 variants. The 56-69-year group was small, and its depth increase did not reach significance, likely because of low power. After two AZD1222 doses, spike-specific TCR breadth and depth were significantly higher than at day 0 and than in MenACWY recipients.

Material: peripheral blood, obtained on day 0 of AZD1222 vaccination. The clonotype was recovered from an adult in good health.

The DNA sequence follows: TGTGCCAGCAGTCGAGACGGGGAGAACACTGAAGCTTTCTTT. Translated, it reads CASSRDGENTEAFF. The rearranged segments are TRBV6-4 and TRBJ1-1; no D gene call is confident. There are 14 amino acids in the CDR3, from cysteine to phenylalanine inclusive. The kept DNA is CDR3 alone, 42 bases in frame from the first base. The trim is 5 bases for V and 1 base for J, with a gap of 11 bases between the germline ends. CDR1 and CDR2 were assigned from the germline V gene as MRHNA and SNTAGT.